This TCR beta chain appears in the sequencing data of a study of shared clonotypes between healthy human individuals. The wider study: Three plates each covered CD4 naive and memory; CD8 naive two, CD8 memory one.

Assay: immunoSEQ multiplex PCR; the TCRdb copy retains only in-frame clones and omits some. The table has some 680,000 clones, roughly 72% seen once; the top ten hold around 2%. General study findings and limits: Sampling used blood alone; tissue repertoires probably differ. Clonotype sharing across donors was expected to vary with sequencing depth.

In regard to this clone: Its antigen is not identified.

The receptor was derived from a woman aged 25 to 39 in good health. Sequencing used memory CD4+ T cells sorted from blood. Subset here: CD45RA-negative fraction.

As DNA, the CDR3 is TGTGCCTGGAGCCGACTAGCGGGAGTTGACGAGCAGTACTTC. Protein product: CAWSRLAGVDEQYF. V and J are TRBV30 and TRBJ2-7, with TRBD2 identical over 12 bases. The CDR3 runs 14 residues. Germline V gene sequence: CDR1 GTSNPN, CDR2 SVGIG (reference sequence). V shed 3 bases, J shed 5 bases, and the junction held 5 bases outside the gene matches. Full variable domain (remainder filled in from reference TRBV30 and TRBJ2-7): SQTIHQWPATLVQPVGSPLSLECTVEGTSNPNLYWYRQAAGRGLQLLFYSVGIGQISSEVPQNLSASRPQDRQFILSSKKLLLSDSGFYLCAWSRLAGVDEQYFGPGTRLTVT.